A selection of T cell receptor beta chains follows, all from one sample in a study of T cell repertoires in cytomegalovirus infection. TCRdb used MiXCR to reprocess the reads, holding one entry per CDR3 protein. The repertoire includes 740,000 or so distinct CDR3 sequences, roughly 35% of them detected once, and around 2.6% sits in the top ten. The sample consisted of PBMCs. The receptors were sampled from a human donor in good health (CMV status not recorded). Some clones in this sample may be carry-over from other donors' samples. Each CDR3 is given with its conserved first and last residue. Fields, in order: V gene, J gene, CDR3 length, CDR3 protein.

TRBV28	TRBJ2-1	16	CASSPFLGGRADEQFF
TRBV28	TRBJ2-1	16	CASSLSAEGVYNEQFF
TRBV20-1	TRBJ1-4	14	CSALEGRANEKLFF
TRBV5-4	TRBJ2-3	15	CASSVRDFPTDTQYF
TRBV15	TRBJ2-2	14	CATRGEGNTGELFF
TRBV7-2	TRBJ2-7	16	CASSSHRGGAFYEQYF
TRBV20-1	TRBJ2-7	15	CSARDDRGWAYEQYF
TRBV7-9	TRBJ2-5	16	CASSLALGLVSHPVYF
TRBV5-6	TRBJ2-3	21	CASSLVGRRNPVLKSTDTQYF
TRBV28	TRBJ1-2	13	CASTPRGRDGYTF
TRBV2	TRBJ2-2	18	CASTETSGRARNTGELFF
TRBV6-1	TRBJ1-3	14	CASSLQGVGNTIYF
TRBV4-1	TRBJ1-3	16	CASSQFDRGRRNTICF
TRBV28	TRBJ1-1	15	CASSSPIFDRGQAFF
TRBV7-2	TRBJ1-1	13	CARKSADGTEAFF
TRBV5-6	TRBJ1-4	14	CASSFLRPDEKLFF
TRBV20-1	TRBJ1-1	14	CSARGWTGITEAFF